Below, 28 T cell receptor beta chains from the same sample are listed, as sequenced in a study of blood T cells in healthy people across ages. Then a second PCR, running about 6 to 12 cycles, was carried out with a sample-barcoded 5' primer and a J-beta primer mix. TCRdb re-called the 5' RACE reads through MiXCR, storing one row per CDR3 protein. This table holds more than 1.4 million distinct CDR3 sequences, roughly 40% found once. The source material was blood. All receptors derive from a woman aged 18-35 years in good health.

J is TRBJ1-5 and V is TRBV6-5; 11 nucleotides line up with TRBD1. This CDR3 has 14 amino acids. Unmatched junction bases numbered 3, after V lost 6 bases and J lost 5 bases. Germline V lookup: CDR1 MNHEY, CDR2 SVGAGI. In DNA, the CDR3 is TGTGCCAGCAGCCGGACAGGGGGCTATCAGCCCCAGCATTTT. This sequence encodes CASSRTGGYQPQHF.

V and J are TRBV2 and TRBJ1-5; 7 nucleotides agree with TRBD1. The V and J ends lost 6 bases and 0 bases, in that order; junction bases with no gene match: 5. CDR3 length: 15 residues. The germline V gene encodes CDR1 SNHLY and CDR2 FYNNEI. Here the CDR3 DNA reads TGTGCCAGCAGCGGGGACAGCCGTAGCAATCAGCCCCAGCATTTT. Protein: CASSGDSRSNQPQHF.

The gene calls are TRBV12-3 or TRBV12-4 and TRBJ2-1, with D maybe TRBD2 (6 bases). V was clipped by 4 bases and J by 10 bases, with 20 bases between them. The CDR3 extends over 15 amino acids. Here the CDR3 DNA reads TGTGCCAGCAGTTACCCGGTTGGAGCGGAGGGCGAGCAGTTCTTC. Encoded protein: CASSYPVGAEGEQFF.

The V call is TRBV2, the J call TRBJ1-2, with 7 bases fitting TRBD1. In germline, CDR1 is SNHLY, CDR2 FYNNEI. V trimming: 7 bases; J trimming: 2 bases; junction bases outside the gene matches: 7. The CDR3 totals 14 residues. CDR3 sequence: CASTKDRFNYGYTF. As DNA, the CDR3 is TGTGCCAGCACCAAGGACAGGTTCAACTATGGCTACACCTTC.

The V call is TRBV20-1, the J call TRBJ2-5; no clear D. This CDR3 has 13 amino acids. Germline values: CDR1 DFQATT, CDR2 SNEGSKA (reference sequence). V was cut by 2 bases and J by 0 bases, with 7 bases left in between. This chain's CDR3 is CSARQPNQETQYF. The DNA of the CDR3 is TGCAGTGCTAGACAACCCAACCAAGAGACCCAGTACTTC.

This clonotype was seen a few times. The chain uses TRBV2 and TRBJ2-5; tentative D call: TRBD1 (5 bases). The J call could be wrong; TRBJ2-7 is a better fit for the DNA end. CDR1 and CDR2 (germline): SNHLY, FYNNEI. This CDR3 has 13 residues. The CDR3 protein is CASITGQGYEQYF. The CDR3 DNA is TGTGCCAGCATCACTGGGCAGGGCTACGAGCAGTACTTC.

The V gene is TRBV20-1, the J gene TRBJ2-1, with D perhaps matching TRBD2 (5 bases). This CDR3 is built from 15 residues. The V and J ends lost 5 bases and 4 bases respectively, with 18 bases between them. Germline CDR1 and CDR2: DFQATT and SNEGSKA (reference sequence). CDR3 sequence: CSAPVTAAAYNEQFF. CDR3 sequence (DNA): TGCAGTGCTCCGGTTACCGCAGCGGCTTACAATGAGCAGTTCTTC.

This rearrangement joins TRBV20-1 to TRBJ1-4, with D perhaps TRBD1 (5 bases). The V end lost 1 base, the J end lost 0 bases, and 9 bases lay between the germline ends. Germline V gene sequence: CDR1 DFQATT, CDR2 SNEGSKA (reference sequence). The CDR3 is 15 residues long. The DNA of the CDR3 is TGCAGTGCTAGAGCTGGGACTGCAACTAATGAAAAACTGTTTTTT. Its translation is CSARAGTATNEKLFF.

This clonotype was found once. This chain joins TRBV11-2 and TRBJ1-1; no firm D call. V was clipped by 5 bases and J by 5 bases, with 21 bases between them. Germline CDR1 SGHAT, CDR2 FQNNGV. The CDR3 is 16 amino acids. This CDR3 is CASSPSRAQLRTEAFF. The CDR3 coding sequence is TGTGCCAGCAGCCCCTCTCGTGCGCAGCTTCGGACTGAAGCTTTCTTT. The entire variable domain, with the rest obtained from reference TRBV11-2 and TRBJ1-1, is as follows: EAGVAQSPRYKIIEKRQSVAFWCNPISGHATLYWYQQILGQGPKLLIQFQNNGVVDDSQLPKDRFSAERLKGVDSTLKIQPAKLEDSAVYLCASSPSRAQLRTEAFFGQGTRLTVV.

Concerning this clonotype itself: The junction does not match germline at one end; this may be a read error. The gene calls are TRBV7-9 and TRBJ2-4; D is undetermined. The CDR3 extends over 12 amino acids. Germline V lookup: CDR1 SEHNR, CDR2 FQNEAQ (reference sequence). The CDR3 region is CSSSTHKNIQYF. CDR3 sequence (DNA): TGTTCCAGCAGCACTCACAAAAACATTCAGTACTTC.

This chain links TRBV19 with TRBJ2-1; perhaps TRBD1 as D (6 bases). The CDR3 sequence is 15 residues long. Germline CDR1 and CDR2: LNHDA and SQIVND (reference sequence). V lost 8 bases, J lost 0 bases, and 14 bases lay in between. The CDR3 reads CASANQGSSYNEQFF. CDR3 nucleotide sequence: TGTGCCAGTGCCAATCAGGGGAGCTCCTACAATGAGCAGTTCTTC.

The rearrangement joins TRBV20-1 to TRBJ1-1; tentatively, D is TRBD1 (6 bases). From germline, CDR1 is DFQATT and CDR2 SNEGSKA (reference sequence). The germline V and J ends were trimmed by 0 bases and 1 base, with 12 bases remaining between them. This CDR3 spans 15 amino acids. Here the CDR3 DNA reads TGCAGTGCTAGAGATGGGGACATTTCGAACACTGAAGCTTTCTTT. This translates into CSARDGDISNTEAFF.

This clonotype was picked up a small number of times. This chain connects TRBV3-1 to TRBJ1-1; D is ambiguous. CDR3 length: 14 amino acids. The germline V gene encodes CDR1 LGHDT and CDR2 YNNKEL (reference sequence). Trimming pared 0 bases from V and 2 bases from J, leaving 7 bases between. The CDR3, as DNA: TGTGCCAGCAGCCAAGATCTATCTAACACTGAAGCTTTCTTT. It yields the protein CASSQDLSNTEAFF.

This clonotype occurred a few times. The chain uses TRBV18 and TRBJ2-7; the D gene is possibly TRBD1 (6 bases). Germline loops: CDR1 KGHSH, CDR2 LQKENI. This CDR3 is built from 15 residues. Between the trimmed V and J ends, which lost 5 bases and 0 bases, there was a span of 14 bases. CDR3: CASSIGQLSSYEQYF. DNA for the CDR3: TGTGCCAGCTCAATAGGACAGTTAAGCTCCTACGAGCAGTACTTC.

This chain uses TRBV7-9 with TRBJ2-1; D is ambiguous. This CDR3 region has 12 residues. Per the germline V gene, CDR1 is SEHNR and CDR2 is FQNEAQ (reference sequence). Trimming took 1 base from V and 9 from J, leaving 7 bases between them. Written as DNA, the CDR3 is TGTGCCAGCAGCTTAGGGCAGAGTGAGCAGTTCTTC. As protein: CASSLGQSEQFF.

This clonotype was detected only a few times. This chain links TRBV7-9 with TRBJ1-6; 7 bases fit TRBD1. The germline gives CDR1 SEHNR, CDR2 FQNEAQ (reference sequence). This CDR3 contains 18 residues. J was trimmed by 3 bases and V by 7 bases; bases with no gene match: 15. The CDR3 DNA follows: TGTGCCAGCACCCCAATGCCAAATAGACAGGGCTATAATTCACCCCTCCACTTT. As protein: CASTPMPNRQGYNSPLHF.

CDR3 sequence (DNA): TGTGCCAGCAGCCTAGCCGGGACAGCTAATGAAAAACTGTTTTTT. Translated: CASSLAGTANEKLFF. The rearrangement joins TRBV11-2 to TRBJ1-4, with 7 positions matching TRBD1. Germline lookup yields CDR1 SGHAT and CDR2 FQNNGV. The CDR3 runs 15 residues. V was pared by 5 bases and J by 3 bases, with 6 bases of the junction left unmatched.

This clonotype was detected only a few times. The chain carries TRBV20-1 and TRBJ2-3; 7 bases match TRBD2. Germline CDR1 reads DFQATT; CDR2 reads SNEGSKA (reference sequence). V dropped 6 bases and J dropped 7; count of bases not matched to a gene: 13. CDR3 length equals 14 residues. The CDR3, as DNA: TGCAGTGCCCCGCCGGCTAGCGGCCTCTATACGCAGTATTTT. The encoded protein is CSAPPASGLYTQYF.

The rearrangement joins TRBV2 to TRBJ1-4, with TRBD1 matching 8 bases. Looked up from germline, CDR1 is SNHLY and CDR2 is FYNNEI. CDR3 size: 14 residues. J was trimmed by 16 bases and V by 0 bases; bases with no gene match: 10. Here the CDR3 DNA reads TGTGCCAGCAGTGAAGCCCTGAGGGACAGGCCAACGTTTTTT. Translating gives CASSEALRDRPTFF.

This chain connects TRBV7-2 to TRBJ2-7, with D possibly TRBD2 on 6 matching bases. In germline, CDR1 is SGHTA, CDR2 FQGNSA. The V end was cut by 4 bases, the J end by 6 bases, with 13 bases between. This CDR3 is built from 13 residues. Here the CDR3 reads CASSSSAGLEQYF. The CDR3 nucleotides read TGTGCCAGCAGCTCCAGCGCGGGGCTCGAGCAGTACTTC.

In its sample, this clonotype was seen many times. The rearrangement links TRBV10-3 to TRBJ2-5; TRBD2 matches 11 bases. This CDR3 region has 13 residues. V gave up 10 bases and J gave up 2 bases; unmatched junction bases: 3. Per the germline V gene, CDR1 is ENHRY and CDR2 is SYGVKD. CDR3 sequence reads: CATTSGGQETQYF. CDR3 sequence (DNA): TGTGCCACCACTAGCGGGGGTCAAGAGACCCAGTACTTC.

In DNA form, the CDR3 reads TGCGCCAGCAGCAGAAGAGGTGAGGACCAAGAGACCCAGTACTTC. This sequence encodes CASSRRGEDQETQYF. V and J are TRBV4-1 and TRBJ2-5; no clear D gene. The V gene's germline CDR1 is MGHRA and CDR2 YSYEKL. The CDR3 covers 15 residues. The V gene lost 5 bases and the J gene lost 0 bases, with 13 bases spanning the gap.

The gene calls are TRBV20-1 and TRBJ2-2; 9 bases are shared with TRBD2. Germline lookup yields CDR1 DFQATT and CDR2 SNEGSKA (reference sequence). CDR3 length equals 16 residues. The V gene end was trimmed by 0 bases and the J gene end by 1 base; junction bases not matched to a gene: 3. CDR3 region: CSARDKTSGNTGELFF. In DNA, the CDR3 is TGCAGTGCTAGAGATAAGACTAGCGGGAACACCGGGGAGCTGTTTTTT.

The chain combines TRBV5-1 with TRBJ2-6, with a possible D match to TRBD2 (6 bases). The germline V gene has CDR1 SGHRS and CDR2 YFSETQ. CDR3 length: 18 amino acids. Trimming stripped 1 base from V and 0 bases from J, with 14 bases between. CDR3 sequence: CASSLSSGVGSGANVLTF. CDR3 DNA: TGCGCCAGCAGCTTGTCGTCGGGAGTAGGCTCTGGGGCCAACGTCCTGACTTTC.

The chain carries TRBV10-3 and TRBJ1-1, with 8 bases aligning to TRBD1. The length of the CDR3 is 14 residues. J lost 5 bases, V lost 6 bases, and 8 bases had no gene match. Germline V lookup: CDR1 ENHRY, CDR2 SYGVKD. The CDR3 spells CAIRGSTGETEAFF. The CDR3 DNA reads as TGTGCCATCAGGGGCTCGACAGGGGAGACTGAAGCTTTCTTT.

This chain joins TRBV7-2 and TRBJ2-1, with D possibly matching TRBD2 (5 bases). The CDR3 runs to 15 residues. Per germline, CDR1 SGHTA and CDR2 FQGNSA. V was cut by 0 bases and J by 3 bases, with 9 bases left in between. This chain's CDR3 is CASSLAPGSYNEQFF. For the CDR3, the DNA is TGTGCCAGCAGCTTAGCCCCGGGGAGCTACAATGAGCAGTTCTTC.

The chain's CDR3 is CASSEGFGGRLYGYTF. For the CDR3, the DNA is TGTGCCAGCAGTGAAGGATTCGGGGGCAGGCTCTATGGCTACACCTTC. The rearrangement uses TRBV6-1 and TRBJ1-2, with a tentative D call TRBD1 (6 bases). With 1 base removed from V and 4 bases from J, the gap between germline ends came to 16 bases. Germline CDR1 reads MNHNS; CDR2 reads SASEGT. This CDR3 is built from 16 residues.

The DNA for the CDR3 is TGTGCCAGCAGGATCGTACAGGAGTTCTCCTACGAGCAGTACTTC. Its protein product is CASRIVQEFSYEQYF. The chain carries TRBV6-1 and TRBJ2-7; possible D gene TRBD1, 5 bases. Trimming pared 6 bases from V and 0 bases from J, leaving 15 bases between. The CDR3 extends over 15 amino acids. Looked up from germline, CDR1 is MNHNS and CDR2 is SASEGT.